Listed below are T cell receptor beta chains from one sample, sequenced in a study of T cell changes during pregnancy in multiple sclerosis. The repertoire was sequenced with immunoSEQ multiplex PCR; TCRdb's copy has only in-frame clones and lacks some. This sample yields fewer than 85,000 clones, of which approximately 92% are seen a single time; roughly 3% belongs to the top ten. This specimen consisted of peripheral blood, obtained in the third trimester of pregnancy. Receptors were obtained from a female donor in good health, enrolled as a control in a pregnancy study. The conserved cysteine and the conserved F or W are not part of the CDR3 here. Fields, in order: V gene, CDR3 protein.

TRBV15 | ATSRTRTSSVLEQY
TRBV4-2 | ASSKGEGELRETQY
TRBV9 | ASSAGPLH
TRBV7-2 | ASSPDRIASYEQY
TRBV10-3 | AIKDSGGQDSYNEQF
TRBV4-2 | ASSQVGHNEKLF
TRBV6-5 | ASSKFRDSRGYT
TRBV10-1 | ASSPGAAGSNYEQY
TRBV11-2 | ASSPRSFSNTEAF
TRBV12-5 | ASGTNTGELF
TRBV6-1 | ASSPTSGGADTQY
TRBV6-1 | ASIRDSPYEQY
TRBV28 | ASSSSGTEVNSPLH
TRBV11-2 | ASSLQGARNYGYT
TRBV7-2 | ASREAGSPDTQY
TRBV10-3 | AISDVAGEQY
TRBV29-1 | SVVDRGNEQY
TRBV27 | ASSFRTGRTEAF
TRBV6-5 | ASSLYNEQF
TRBV5-4 | ASSSSARGRKTEAF
TRBV5-1 | ASSSSGAGETQY
TRBV5-6 | ASSFGLKDSPLH
TRBV2 | ASSEVGQGSSPLH
TRBV11-2 | ASSLLLGSGPYEQY
TRBV7-9 | ASSLALELHYEQY
TRBV6-6 | ASSLEMDRDEQY
TRBV19 | ATQNGLDTQY
TRBV6-6 | ASSGTGGAIQY
TRBV9 | ASSPRWGVTGTNGANEQF
TRBV10-1 | ASSEQNTGELF
TRBV28 | ASSFFSGLGEKLF
TRBV7-6 | ASSWTGEETQY
TRBV19 | ASRSGETQY